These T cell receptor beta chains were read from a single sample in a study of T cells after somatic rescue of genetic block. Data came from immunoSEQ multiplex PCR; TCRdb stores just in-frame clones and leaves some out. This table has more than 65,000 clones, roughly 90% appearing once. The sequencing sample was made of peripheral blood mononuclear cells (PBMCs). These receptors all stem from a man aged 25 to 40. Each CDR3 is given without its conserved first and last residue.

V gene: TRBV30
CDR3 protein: AWTTGFDEQY

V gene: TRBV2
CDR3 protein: ASSGSKATQY

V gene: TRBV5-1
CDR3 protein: ASSHGATGYNEQF

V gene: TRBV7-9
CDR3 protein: ASSFLGAGTGYGNEKLF

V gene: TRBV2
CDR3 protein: ASRGASGRTAGLSSYNEQF

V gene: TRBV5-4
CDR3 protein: ASRRTGPMYGYT

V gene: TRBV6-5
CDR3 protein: ASSWDSNSPLH

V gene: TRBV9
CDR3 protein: ASSFTPGTSEQETQY

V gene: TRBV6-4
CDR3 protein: ASSRDPGQAQY

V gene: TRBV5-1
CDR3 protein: ASSLARTTNLEQY

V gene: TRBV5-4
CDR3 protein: ASSPGGGTSGYT

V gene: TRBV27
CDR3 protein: ASSSVNMNTEAF

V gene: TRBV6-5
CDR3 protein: ASSSADRGTGELF

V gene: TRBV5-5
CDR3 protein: ASSLVVGRGGNTIY

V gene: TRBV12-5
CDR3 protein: ASGLGITEAF

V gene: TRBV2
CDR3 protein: ASSADRATDTQY

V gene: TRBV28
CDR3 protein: ASSTPRAGQINEQF

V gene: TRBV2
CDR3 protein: ASSERLAGSAKNIQY

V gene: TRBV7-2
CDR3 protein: ASSLGILGLARNNEQF

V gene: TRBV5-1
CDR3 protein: ASRGAAGPFEEQY

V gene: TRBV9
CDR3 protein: ASSVDSSGHEQY

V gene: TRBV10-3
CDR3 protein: AISDSSGTSLSSSYNEQF

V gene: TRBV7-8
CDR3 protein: ASSLMAGGPANYGYT

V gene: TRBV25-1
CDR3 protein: ASSEYGAGQGNEQF

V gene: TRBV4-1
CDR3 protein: ASSQGRRQNTGELF

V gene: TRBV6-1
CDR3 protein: ASGRAANYGYT

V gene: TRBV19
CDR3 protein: ASRQQETQY

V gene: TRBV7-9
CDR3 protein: ASSFGGLTGELF

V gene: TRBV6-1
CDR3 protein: ASSRSDRGSQPQH

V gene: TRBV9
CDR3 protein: ASSEDPVGGGNGYT

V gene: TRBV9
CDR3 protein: ASSVGQGITEAF

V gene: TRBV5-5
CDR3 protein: ASSLGHGRLNTEAF

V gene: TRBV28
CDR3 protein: ASSLLGQGFDEQF

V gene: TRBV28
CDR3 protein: ASSFGDRGTGELF

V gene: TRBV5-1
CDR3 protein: ASSSRDGNEKLF

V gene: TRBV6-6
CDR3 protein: ASSYSGLSRDEQY

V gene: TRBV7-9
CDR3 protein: ASSMTGVSSREQY

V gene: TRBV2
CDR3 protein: ASTLRETQY

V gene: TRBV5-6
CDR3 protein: ASSLRGTQETQY

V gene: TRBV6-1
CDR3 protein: ASSPIGLAGGEQF

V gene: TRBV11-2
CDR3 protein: ASSLDLRGSHEQF